These T cell receptor beta chains were read from a single sample in a study of OX40 agonist ivuxolimab in advanced cancers. Here immunoSEQ multiplex PCR was the method, and the copy in TCRdb shows in-frame clones only, minus some. The repertoire holds 55,000 to 80,000 clones, with more than 75% as singletons. The sample consisted of CD4+ or CD8+ T cells sorted from blood, taken in a trial of the OX40 agonist ivuxolimab. The receptors here all came from an adult with an advanced solid tumor such as melanoma, head and neck, liver or kidney cancer. Each CDR3 is given with its conserved first and last residue. The order of the fields is J gene, CDR3 length, V gene, D gene, CDR3 protein. D genes are given only for firm matches.

>TRBJ1-2|16|TRBV11-2|-
CASWNQDNSANYGYTF
>-|15|TRBV7-6|TRBD1
CASSTQTGGQETQYF
>TRBJ2-2|19|TRBV7-3|TRBD1
CASSQPRTGAGMNTGELFF
>TRBJ2-7|13|TRBV10-3|TRBD1
CAITGTGGNEQYF
>TRBJ2-3|14|TRBV5-3|TRBD1
CARSGQGGKDTQYF
>TRBJ1-2|13|TRBV5-1|-
CASSLDEGSGYTF
>TRBJ2-7|13|TRBV6-1|-
CASIHSVTYEQYF
>TRBJ1-2|14|TRBV28|-
CATYRVLKNYGYTF
>TRBJ1-1|17|TRBV10-1|TRBD1
CAMRTGSRWKMNTEAFF
>TRBJ1-5|14|TRBV28|-
CASSFAGVNQPQHF
>TRBJ2-3|12|TRBV10-3|-
CAISAEEDTQYF
>TRBJ1-1|13|TRBV5-6|-
CASSIGPNTEAFF
>TRBJ1-2|16|TRBV11-2|TRBD1
CASSQFEGARANGYTF
>TRBJ2-7|14|TRBV11-2|TRBD1
CASTIGQGTYEQYF
>TRBJ2-2|17|TRBV21-1|-
CASSKIAGGSNTGELFF
>TRBJ1-1|13|TRBV6-1|-
CASSLMKNTEAFF
>TRBJ2-7|14|TRBV19|TRBD2
CASRREGSGSQQYF
>TRBJ2-1|16|TRBV6-1|TRBD2
CASSAHSGRASLEQFF
>TRBJ2-1|15|TRBV7-9|TRBD2
CASRSVAGGPNEQFF
>TRBJ1-4|13|TRBV30|-
CAWSQTLGEKLFF
>TRBJ2-3|18|TRBV2|TRBD1
CASRPRTPGQGVGDTQYF
>TRBJ2-7|15|TRBV7-2|-
CASSPVGLSSYEQYF
>TRBJ2-3|15|TRBV5-4|TRBD1
CASRFRDRGTDTQYF
>TRBJ2-2|17|TRBV4-1|TRBD1
CASRRESGRGRVGELFF
>TRBJ2-3|14|TRBV6-6|TRBD1
CASRADRGTDTQYF
>TRBJ1-4|13|TRBV2|-
CASRGFEGEKLFF
>TRBJ2-7|15|TRBV7-9|TRBD2
CASSSTSGSVYEQYF
>TRBJ2-7|16|TRBV7-8|TRBD2
CASSSRRLADSYEQYF
>TRBJ2-1|16|TRBV19|-
CASSVPDRTAYNEQFF
>TRBJ2-7|18|TRBV27|TRBD2
CASSLEGTSGSWTYEQYF
>TRBJ1-3|16|TRBV19|-
CASSPLDMRSGNTIYF
>TRBJ2-1|19|TRBV4-1|TRBD2
CASSRSPVGGRSSYNEQFF
>TRBJ2-3|17|TRBV19|TRBD1
CASSDARQGAFTDTQYF
>TRBJ2-3|15|TRBV10-3|TRBD2
CAISERRGGQDTQYF
>TRBJ1-6|15|TRBV11-1|-
CASSLSPTGRSPLHF
>TRBJ2-1|13|TRBV7-2|TRBD1
CASSADRANEQFF
>TRBJ1-2|15|TRBV5-1|TRBD1
CASSWTGTSNYGYTF
>TRBJ2-2|14|TRBV13|-
CASSLIRRAGELFF
>TRBJ1-5|14|TRBV2|-
CASNFVGRGQPQHF
>TRBJ2-5|17|TRBV4-1|TRBD2
CASSQERRGGGLGTQYF
>TRBJ1-1|12|TRBV2|-
CASSSLGRKAFF
>TRBJ2-3|14|TRBV7-2|-
CASSLPGSTDTQYF
>TRBJ2-3|12|TRBV28|-
CASSLPGETQYF
>TRBJ2-7|13|TRBV5-1|-
CASSDQAGYEQYF
>TRBJ1-5|14|TRBV28|TRBD1
CASSWGQSNQPQHF
>TRBJ1-1|13|TRBV18|-
CASSPSQGTEAFF
>TRBJ2-6|16|TRBV5-4|TRBD1
CASSLDRGSGANVLTF
>TRBJ1-5|16|TRBV19|-
CASSSRVSGGNQPQHF
>TRBJ2-2|15|TRBV2|-
CASSRQRMNTGELFF
>TRBJ2-2|14|TRBV28|-
CASTQDRNTGELFF
>TRBJ1-2|13|TRBV18|-
CASSPTGSGGYTF
>TRBJ2-7|14|TRBV11-2|-
CASSLVGTVYEQYF
>TRBJ2-7|15|TRBV4-2|TRBD2
CASSQAGTSAYEQYF
>TRBJ2-5|13|TRBV5-8|-
CASRLAGGETQYF
>TRBJ1-6|13|TRBV27|TRBD1
CASQGQGNSPLHF